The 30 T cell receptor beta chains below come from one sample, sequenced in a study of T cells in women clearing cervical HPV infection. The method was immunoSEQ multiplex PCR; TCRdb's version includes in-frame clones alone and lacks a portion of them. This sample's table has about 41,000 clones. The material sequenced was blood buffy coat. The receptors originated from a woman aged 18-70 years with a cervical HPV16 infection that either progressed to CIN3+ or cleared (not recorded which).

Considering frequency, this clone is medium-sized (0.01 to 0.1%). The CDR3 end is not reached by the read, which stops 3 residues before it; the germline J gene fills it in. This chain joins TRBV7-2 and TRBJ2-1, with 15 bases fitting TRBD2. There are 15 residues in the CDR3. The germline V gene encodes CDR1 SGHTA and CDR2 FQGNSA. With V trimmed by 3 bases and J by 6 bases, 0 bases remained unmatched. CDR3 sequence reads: CASSLGLAGGNEQFF. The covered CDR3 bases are TGTGCCAGCAGCTTGGGACTAGCGGGAGGCAATGAG.

The CDR3 is CASSQAGDGQPQHF. The CDR3 bases that were read are TGTGCCAGCAGCCAAGCAGGGGACGGTCAGCCC. This chain joins TRBV4-2 and TRBJ1-5; TRBD1 is a possible D gene (6 bases). The missing CDR3 end, 3 residues past where the read stops, is filled in from the germline J gene. Trimming shortened V by 1 base and J by 6 bases, and 10 bases separated the two germline ends. Germline values: CDR1 LGHNA, CDR2 YNFKEQ. The CDR3 loop spans 14 amino acids.

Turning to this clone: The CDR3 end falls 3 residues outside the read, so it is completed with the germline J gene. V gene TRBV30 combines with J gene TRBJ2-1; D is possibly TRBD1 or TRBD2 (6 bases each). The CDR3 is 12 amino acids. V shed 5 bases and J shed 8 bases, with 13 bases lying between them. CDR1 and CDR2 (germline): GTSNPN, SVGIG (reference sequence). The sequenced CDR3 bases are TGTGCCTGGGGAGGGGGTGGGGATGAG. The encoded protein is CAWGGGGDE. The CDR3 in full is CAWGGGGDEQFF. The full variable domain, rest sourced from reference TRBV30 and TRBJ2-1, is SQTIHQWPATLVQPVGSPLSLECTVEGTSNPNLYWYRQAAGRGLQLLFYSVGIGQISSEVPQNLSASRPQDRQFILSSKKLLLSDSGFYLCAWGGGGDEQFFGPGTRLTVL.

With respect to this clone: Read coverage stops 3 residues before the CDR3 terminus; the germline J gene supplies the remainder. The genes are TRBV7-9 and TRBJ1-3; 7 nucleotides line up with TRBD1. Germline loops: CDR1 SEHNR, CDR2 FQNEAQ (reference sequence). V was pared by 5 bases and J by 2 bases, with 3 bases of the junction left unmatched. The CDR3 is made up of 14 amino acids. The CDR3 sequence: CASSETGTGNTIYF. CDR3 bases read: TGTGCCAGCAGCGAGACAGGGACTGGAAACACC.

CDR3 amino acids: CASSQGGGGWEKLFF. The CDR3 bases that were read are TGCGCCAGCAGCCAGGGGGGCGGGGGGTGGGAAAAA. The chain is built from TRBV4-1 and TRBJ1-4; a weak D match, TRBD1 (6 bases). The CDR3 end lies 3 residues beyond the end of the read and is filled in from the germline J gene. Trimming took off 3 bases at V and 8 bases at J, with 16 bases between the two ends. CDR1 and CDR2 from the germline V gene are MGHRA and YSYEKL. The CDR3 extends over 15 amino acids.

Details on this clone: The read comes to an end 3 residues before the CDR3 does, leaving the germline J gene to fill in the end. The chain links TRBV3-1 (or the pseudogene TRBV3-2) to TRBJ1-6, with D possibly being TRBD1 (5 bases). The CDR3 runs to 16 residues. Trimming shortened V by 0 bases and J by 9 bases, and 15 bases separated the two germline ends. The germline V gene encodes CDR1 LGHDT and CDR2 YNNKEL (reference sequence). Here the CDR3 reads CASSQDWGKYGSPLHF. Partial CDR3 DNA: TGTGCCAGCAGCCAAGATTGGGGCAAATACGGTTCACCC.

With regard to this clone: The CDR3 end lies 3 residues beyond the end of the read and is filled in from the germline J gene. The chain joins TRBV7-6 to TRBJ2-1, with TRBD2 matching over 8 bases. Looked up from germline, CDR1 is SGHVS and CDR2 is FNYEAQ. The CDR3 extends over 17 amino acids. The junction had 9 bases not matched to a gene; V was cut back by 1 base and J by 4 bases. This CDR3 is CASSLVTGRGEYNEQFF. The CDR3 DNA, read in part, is TGTGCCAGCAGCTTAGTTACCGGGAGGGGTGAATACAATGAG.

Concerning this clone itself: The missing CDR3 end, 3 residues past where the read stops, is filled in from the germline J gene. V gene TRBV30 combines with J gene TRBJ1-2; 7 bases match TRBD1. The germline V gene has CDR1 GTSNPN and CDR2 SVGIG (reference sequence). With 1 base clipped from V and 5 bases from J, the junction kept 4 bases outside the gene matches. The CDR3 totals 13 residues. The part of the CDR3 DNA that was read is TGTGCCTGGAGTGCCGGGACAGCTTATGGC. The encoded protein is CAWSAGTAYG. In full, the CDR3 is CAWSAGTAYGYTF.

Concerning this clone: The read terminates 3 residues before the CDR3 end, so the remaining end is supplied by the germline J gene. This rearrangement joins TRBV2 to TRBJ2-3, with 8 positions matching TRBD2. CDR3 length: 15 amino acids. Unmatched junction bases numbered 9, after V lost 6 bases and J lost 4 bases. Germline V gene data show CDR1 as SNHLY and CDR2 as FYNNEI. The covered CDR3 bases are TGTGCCAGCAGGCCCGGGACTAGGACTCCAGATACG. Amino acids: CASRPGTRTPDT. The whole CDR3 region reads CASRPGTRTPDTQYF.

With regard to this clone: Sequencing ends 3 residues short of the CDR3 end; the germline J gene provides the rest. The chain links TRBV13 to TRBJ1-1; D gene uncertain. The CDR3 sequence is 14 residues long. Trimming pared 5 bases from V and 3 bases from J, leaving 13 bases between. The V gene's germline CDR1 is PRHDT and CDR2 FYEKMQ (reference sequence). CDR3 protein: CASSAMREYTEAFF. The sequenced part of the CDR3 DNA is TGTGCCAGCAGCGCCATGCGGGAGTACACTGAA. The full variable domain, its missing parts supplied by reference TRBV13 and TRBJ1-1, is AAGVIQSPRHLIKEKRETATLKCYPIPRHDTVYWYQQGPGQDPQFLISFYEKMQSDKGSIPDRFSAQQFSDYHSELNMSSLELGDSALYFCASSAMREYTEAFFGQGTRLTVV.

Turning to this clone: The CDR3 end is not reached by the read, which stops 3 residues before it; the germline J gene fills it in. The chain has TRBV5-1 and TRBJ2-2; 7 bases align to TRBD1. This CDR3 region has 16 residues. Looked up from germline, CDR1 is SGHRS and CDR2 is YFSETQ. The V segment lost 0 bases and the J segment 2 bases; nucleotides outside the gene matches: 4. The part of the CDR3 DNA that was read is TGCGCCAGCAGCTTGGGCGACAGGGTAAACACCGGGGAG. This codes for CASSLGDRVNTGE. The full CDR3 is CASSLGDRVNTGELFF.

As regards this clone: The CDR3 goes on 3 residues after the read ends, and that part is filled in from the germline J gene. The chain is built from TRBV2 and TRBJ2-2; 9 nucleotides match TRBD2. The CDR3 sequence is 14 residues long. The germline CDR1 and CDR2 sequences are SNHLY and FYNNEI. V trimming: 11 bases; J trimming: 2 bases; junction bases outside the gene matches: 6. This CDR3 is CAGGGGANTGELFF. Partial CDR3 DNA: TGTGCCGGTGGCGGGGGGGCTAACACCGGGGAG.

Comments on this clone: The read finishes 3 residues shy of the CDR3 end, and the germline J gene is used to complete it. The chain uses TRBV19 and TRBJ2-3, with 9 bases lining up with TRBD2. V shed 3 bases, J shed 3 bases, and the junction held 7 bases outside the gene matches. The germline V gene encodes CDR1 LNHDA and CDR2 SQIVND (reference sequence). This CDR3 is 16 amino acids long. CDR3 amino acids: CASSMDSGRTTDTQYF. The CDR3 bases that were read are TGTGCCAGTAGTATGGATAGCGGGAGAACTACAGATACG.

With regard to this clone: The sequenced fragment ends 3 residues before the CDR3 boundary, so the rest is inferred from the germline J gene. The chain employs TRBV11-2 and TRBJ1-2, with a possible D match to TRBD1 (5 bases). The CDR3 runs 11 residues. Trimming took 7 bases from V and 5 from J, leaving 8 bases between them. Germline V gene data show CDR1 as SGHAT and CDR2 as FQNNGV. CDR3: CASTGGYGYTF. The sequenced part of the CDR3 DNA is TGTGCCAGCACCGGGGGGTATGGC.

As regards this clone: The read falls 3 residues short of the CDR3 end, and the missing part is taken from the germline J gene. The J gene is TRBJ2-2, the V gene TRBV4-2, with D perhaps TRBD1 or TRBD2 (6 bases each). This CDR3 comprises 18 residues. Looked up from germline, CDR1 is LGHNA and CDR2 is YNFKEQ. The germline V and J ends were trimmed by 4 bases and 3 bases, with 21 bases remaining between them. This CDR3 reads CASSRRDTGMWDTGELFF. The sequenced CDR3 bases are TGTGCCAGCAGCCGGCGGGACACAGGGATGTGGGACACCGGGGAG.

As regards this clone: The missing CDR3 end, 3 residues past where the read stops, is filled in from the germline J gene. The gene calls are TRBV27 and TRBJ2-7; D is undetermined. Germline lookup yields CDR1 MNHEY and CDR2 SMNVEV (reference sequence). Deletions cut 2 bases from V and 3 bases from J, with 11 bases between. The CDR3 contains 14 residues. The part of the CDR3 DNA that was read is TGTGCCAGCAGTTTAGCAGGTATAAACTACGAG. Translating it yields CASSLAGINYE. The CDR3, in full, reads CASSLAGINYEQYF.

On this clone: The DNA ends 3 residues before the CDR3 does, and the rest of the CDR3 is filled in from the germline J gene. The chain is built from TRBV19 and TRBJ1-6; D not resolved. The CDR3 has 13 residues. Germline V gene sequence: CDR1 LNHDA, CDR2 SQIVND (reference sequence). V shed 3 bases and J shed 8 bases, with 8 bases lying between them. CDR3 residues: CASSIGQDSPLHF. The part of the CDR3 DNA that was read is TGTGCCAGTAGTATTGGTCAGGATTCACCC.

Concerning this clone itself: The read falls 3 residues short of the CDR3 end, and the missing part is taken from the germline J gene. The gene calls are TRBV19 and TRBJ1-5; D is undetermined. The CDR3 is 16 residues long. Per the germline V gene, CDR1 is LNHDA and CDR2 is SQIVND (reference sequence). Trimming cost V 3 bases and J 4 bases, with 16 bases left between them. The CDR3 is CASSIQESTGNQPQHF. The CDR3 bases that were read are TGTGCCAGTAGTATTCAAGAGTCGACGGGTAATCAGCCC.

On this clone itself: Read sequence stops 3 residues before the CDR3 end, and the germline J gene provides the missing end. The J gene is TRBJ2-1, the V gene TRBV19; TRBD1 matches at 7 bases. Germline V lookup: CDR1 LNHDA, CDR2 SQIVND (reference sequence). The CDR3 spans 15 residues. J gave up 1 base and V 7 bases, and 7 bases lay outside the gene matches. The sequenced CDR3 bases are TGTGCCAGTACCACAGGGACAGTTTCCTACAATGAG. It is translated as CASTTGTVSYNE. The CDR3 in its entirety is CASTTGTVSYNEQFF.

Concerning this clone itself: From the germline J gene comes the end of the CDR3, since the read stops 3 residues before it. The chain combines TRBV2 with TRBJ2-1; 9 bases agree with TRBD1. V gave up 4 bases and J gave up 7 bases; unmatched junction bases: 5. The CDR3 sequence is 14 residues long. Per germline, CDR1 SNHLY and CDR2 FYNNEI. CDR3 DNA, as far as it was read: TGTGCCAGCAGTGGGACAGGGGCTTGGAATGAG. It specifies CASSGTGAWNE. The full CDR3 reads CASSGTGAWNEQFF.

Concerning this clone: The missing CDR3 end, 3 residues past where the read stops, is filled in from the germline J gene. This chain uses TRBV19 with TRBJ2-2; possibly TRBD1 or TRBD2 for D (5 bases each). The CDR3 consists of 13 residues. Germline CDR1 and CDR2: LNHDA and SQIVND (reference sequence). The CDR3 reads CASSIVWLRGLFF. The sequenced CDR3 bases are TGTGCCAGTAGTATTGTATGGTTGAGGGGG.

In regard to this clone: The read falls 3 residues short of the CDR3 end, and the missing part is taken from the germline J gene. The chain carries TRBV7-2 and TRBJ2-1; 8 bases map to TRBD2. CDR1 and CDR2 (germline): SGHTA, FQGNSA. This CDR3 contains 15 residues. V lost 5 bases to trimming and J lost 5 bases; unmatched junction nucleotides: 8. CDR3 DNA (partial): TGTGCCAGCAGCCCCAGGAGCGGGAGCCACAATGAG. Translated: CASSPRSGSHNE. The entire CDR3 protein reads CASSPRSGSHNEQFF.

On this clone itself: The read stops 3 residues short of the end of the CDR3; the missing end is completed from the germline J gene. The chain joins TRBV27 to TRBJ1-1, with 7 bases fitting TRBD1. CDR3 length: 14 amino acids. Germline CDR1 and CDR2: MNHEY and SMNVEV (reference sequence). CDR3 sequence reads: CASSLNYRGEEAFF. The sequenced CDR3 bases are TGTGCCAGCAGTTTAAATTACAGGGGAGAAGAA.

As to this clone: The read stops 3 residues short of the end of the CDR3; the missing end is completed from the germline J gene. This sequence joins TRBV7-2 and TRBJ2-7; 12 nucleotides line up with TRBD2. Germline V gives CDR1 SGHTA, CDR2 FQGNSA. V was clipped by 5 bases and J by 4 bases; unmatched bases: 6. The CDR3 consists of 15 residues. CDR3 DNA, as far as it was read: TGTGCCAGCAGCCCAGGACTAGCGGGAACGTACGAG. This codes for CASSPGLAGTYE. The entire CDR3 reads CASSPGLAGTYEQYF.

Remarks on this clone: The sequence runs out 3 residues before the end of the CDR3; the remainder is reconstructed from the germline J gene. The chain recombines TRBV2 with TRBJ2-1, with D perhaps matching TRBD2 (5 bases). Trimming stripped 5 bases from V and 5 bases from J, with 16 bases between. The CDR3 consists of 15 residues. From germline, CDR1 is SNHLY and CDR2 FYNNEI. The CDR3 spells CASSTRAAGDNEQFF. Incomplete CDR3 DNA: TGTGCCAGCAGTACCCGGGCCGCCGGGGACAATGAG.

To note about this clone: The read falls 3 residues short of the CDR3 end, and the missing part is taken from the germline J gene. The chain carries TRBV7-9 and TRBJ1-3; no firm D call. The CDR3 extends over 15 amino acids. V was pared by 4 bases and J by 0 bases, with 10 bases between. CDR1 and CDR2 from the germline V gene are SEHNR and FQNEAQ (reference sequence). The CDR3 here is CASSSTDYSGNTIYF. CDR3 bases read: TGTGCCAGCAGCTCGACTGACTACTCTGGAAACACC.

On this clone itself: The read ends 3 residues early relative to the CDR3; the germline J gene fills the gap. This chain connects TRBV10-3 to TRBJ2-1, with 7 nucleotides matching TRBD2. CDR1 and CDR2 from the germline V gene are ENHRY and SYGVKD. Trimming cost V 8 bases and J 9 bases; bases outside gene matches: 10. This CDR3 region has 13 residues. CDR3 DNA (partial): TGTGCCATCCATCAGGGTGGGGGGGGTGAG. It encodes CAIHQGGGGE. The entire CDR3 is CAIHQGGGGEQFF.

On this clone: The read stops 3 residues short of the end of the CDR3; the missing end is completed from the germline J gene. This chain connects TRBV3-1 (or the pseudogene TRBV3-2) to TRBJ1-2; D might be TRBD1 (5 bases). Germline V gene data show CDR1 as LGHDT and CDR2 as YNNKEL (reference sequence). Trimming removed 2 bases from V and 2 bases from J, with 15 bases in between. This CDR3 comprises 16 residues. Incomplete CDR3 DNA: TGTGCCAGCAGCCAACCGCAGGGCCAAGGGAACTATGGC. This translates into CASSQPQGQGNYG. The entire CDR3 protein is CASSQPQGQGNYGYTF.

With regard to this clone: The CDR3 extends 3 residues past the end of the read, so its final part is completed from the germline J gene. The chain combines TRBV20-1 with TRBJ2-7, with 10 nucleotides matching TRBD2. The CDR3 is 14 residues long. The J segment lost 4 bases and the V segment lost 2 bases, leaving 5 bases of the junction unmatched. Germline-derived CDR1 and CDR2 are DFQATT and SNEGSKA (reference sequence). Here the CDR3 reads CSARLTSGTYEQYF. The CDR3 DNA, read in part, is TGCAGTGCTAGACTAACTAGCGGGACTTACGAG.

The CDR3 bases that were read are TGCGCCAGCAGCTCACCACAGGGGCCAGTGAGAGAGACC. It is translated as CASSSPQGPVRET. The complete CDR3 sequence is CASSSPQGPVRETQYF. This chain connects TRBV5-1 to TRBJ2-5, with 7 nucleotides matching TRBD1. Read data end 3 residues before the CDR3 end; the end is taken from the germline J gene. Germline-derived CDR1 and CDR2 are SGHRS and YFSETQ. V lost 3 bases and J lost 4; bases outside the gene matches: 12. CDR3 length equals 16 residues. The whole variable domain, filled in from reference TRBV5-1 and TRBJ2-5, reads KAGVTQTPRYLIKTRGQQVTLSCSPISGHRSVSWYQQTPGQGLQFLFEYFSETQRNKGNFPGRFSGRQFSNSRSEMNVSTLELGDSALYLCASSSPQGPVRETQYFGPGTRLLVL.